The 4 T cell receptor beta chains given below trace back to one sample, sequenced in a study of naive and memory T cell subsets. Both TRBC1 and TRBC2 were covered by a beta constant-region primer of two equimolar oligonucleotides. Four rounds of PCR amplified the ligated cDNA using nested alpha and beta constant-region primers plus SP2. TCRdb reprocessed the UMI-ligation and nested PCR reads via MiXCR and lists one record per CDR3 protein. The sample lists 7,000 to 9,000 distinct CDR3 sequences; approximately 30% were seen once. The specimen sequenced was CD8+ TEMRA cells from blood. Subset denoted: effector memory re-expressing CD45RA, CD45RA+ CD27-. The receptors were sampled from a human donor in good health.

A few counts support this clonotype. V gene TRBV2 combines with J gene TRBJ2-7; D uncertain. The V end was cut by 9 bases, the J end by 0 bases, with 27 bases between. CDR1 and CDR2 (germline): SNHLY, FYNNEI. The CDR3 has 18 amino acids. The CDR3 sequence is CARESIKGLPSGSYEQYF. For the CDR3, the DNA is TGTGCCAGAGAATCTATTAAAGGGCTACCCTCGGGCTCCTACGAGCAGTACTTC.

The chain couples TRBV4-3 to TRBJ1-2; 9 nucleotides match TRBD1. CDR1 LGHNA and CDR2 YSLEER come from the germline V gene. The V segment lost 1 base and the J segment 4 bases; nucleotides outside the gene matches: 7. CDR3 length: 16 amino acids. CDR3 nucleotide sequence: TGCGCCAGCAGCCAAGTCTACAGGGGGCTTACCTATGGCTACACCTTC. It encodes CASSQVYRGLTYGYTF.

The V gene is TRBV10-2, the J gene TRBJ1-1; perhaps TRBD1 as D (6 bases). CDR3 length equals 14 residues. With 5 bases removed from V and 1 base from J, the gap between germline ends came to 11 bases. The germline V gene has CDR1 WSHSY and CDR2 SAAADI. CDR3 DNA sequence: TGCGCCAGCAGTCCGGGACACACGAACACTGAAGCTTTCTTT. It translates to CASSPGHTNTEAFF.

This clonotype has a handful of counts. V gene TRBV11-2 combines with J gene TRBJ2-2; D is possibly TRBD1 (6 bases). Germline assignment: CDR1 SGHAT and CDR2 FQNNGV. The CDR3 contains 16 residues. The V and J ends lost 1 base and 2 bases respectively, with 11 bases between them. Here the CDR3 DNA reads TGTGCCAGCAGCTTAGCTCCGGGGACAAACACCGGGGAGCTGTTTTTT. Its protein product is CASSLAPGTNTGELFF.